This passage covers 26 T cell receptor beta chains from one sample sequenced in a study of Ad26.COV2.S vaccination and SARS-CoV-2 variants. Repertoires were generated with immunoSEQ multiplex PCR, while TCRdb's copy carries only in-frame clones and drops some. Of about half a million clones detected, about 89% appear once; the ten largest clones hold 1.7%. Documented treatment: over 15 received Ad26.COV2.S at low or high dose, single or two shots; about five received placebo; per-sample allocation not given. Collection of samples fell on day 63 after the first vaccine or placebo injection. The sample consisted of peripheral blood, taken in a trial of Ad26.COV2.S vaccine versus placebo. These receptor sequences come from a person aged 18 to 59 who received the Ad26.COV2.S COVID-19 vaccine or a placebo.

The chain carries TRBV3-1 (or the pseudogene TRBV3-2) and TRBJ1-5, with 10 nucleotides matching TRBD1. V lost 6 bases, J lost 4 bases, and 6 bases stayed unmatched. CDR1 is LGHDT, CDR2 YNNKEL, per germline (reference sequence). The CDR3 is 15 residues long. CDR3 in DNA: TGTGCCAGCAGTCGGGACAGGGGAGGGAATCAGCCCCAGCATTTT. This gives the protein CASSRDRGGNQPQHF.

The chain combines TRBV6-5 with TRBJ2-7, with D tentatively TRBD2 (6 bases). The CDR3 totals 15 residues. Looked up from germline, CDR1 is MNHEY and CDR2 is SVGAGI. V lost 5 bases, J lost 0 bases, and 14 bases lay in between. The CDR3 protein is CASSPSRGSSYEQYF. CDR3 DNA sequence: TGTGCCAGCAGTCCCTCGCGGGGAAGCTCCTACGAGCAGTACTTC.

J is TRBJ2-7 and V is TRBV7-9, with D possibly TRBD1 on 6 matching bases. Trimming took off 4 bases at V and 2 bases at J, with 12 bases between the two ends. Germline V gives CDR1 SEHNR, CDR2 FQNEAQ (reference sequence). The CDR3 is 14 amino acids. The CDR3 spells CASSSVDRPYEQYF. DNA of the CDR3: TGTGCCAGCAGCTCCGTCGACAGGCCCTACGAGCAGTACTTC. The full variable domain, rest sourced from reference TRBV7-9 and TRBJ2-7, is DTGVSQNPRHKITKRGQNVTFRCDPISEHNRLYWYRQTLGQGPEFLTYFQNEAQLEKSRLLSDRFSAERPKGSFSTLEIQRTEQGDSAMYLCASSSVDRPYEQYFGPGTRLTVT.

The gene calls are TRBV11-2 and TRBJ1-1, with D unclear. From germline, CDR1 is SGHAT and CDR2 FQNNGV. CDR3 size: 16 residues. Trimming shortened V by 0 bases and J by 4 bases, and 15 bases separated the two germline ends. The CDR3 DNA reads as TGTGCCAGCAGCTTAGAGATCCGGAGGGCGAGCACTGAAGCTTTCTTT. This encodes CASSLEIRRASTEAFF.

On this clone itself: The germline gene is not matched at one end of the junction; a read error may be the cause. The DNA of the CDR3 is TGTACCAGCAGCTTAATGGGGAACACTGAAGCTTTCTTT. Translated: CTSSLMGNTEAFF. This sequence joins TRBV7-3 and TRBJ1-1, with D unresolved. The CDR3 contains 13 residues. The germline gives CDR1 SGHTA, CDR2 FQGTGA.

The chain has TRBV19 and TRBJ2-3, with 12 bases matching TRBD2. J was trimmed by 4 bases and V by 6 bases; bases with no gene match: 5. This CDR3 is built from 15 residues. CDR1 LNHDA and CDR2 SQIVND come from the germline V gene (reference sequence). The CDR3 DNA is TGTGCCAGTAGCGGGACTAGCGGGTCCGCAGATACGCAGTATTTT. This gives the protein CASSGTSGSADTQYF.

This chain uses TRBV18 with TRBJ2-3, with D maybe TRBD2 (6 bases). This CDR3 has 16 amino acids. Germline V gene data show CDR1 as KGHSH and CDR2 as LQKENI. The V gene lost 0 bases and the J gene lost 1 base, with 11 bases spanning the gap. CDR3 loop: CASSPPGGYGTDTQYF. CDR3 coding DNA: TGTGCCAGCTCACCACCTGGAGGGTACGGCACAGATACGCAGTATTTT.

The chain links TRBV28 to TRBJ2-7; D could derive from TRBD1 or TRBD2 (5 bases each). This CDR3 spans 11 amino acids. Germline loops: CDR1 MDHEN, CDR2 SYDVKM. The V end lost 7 bases, the J end lost 7 bases, and 11 bases lay between the germline ends. CDR3 sequence (DNA): TGTGCCAGCAATTGGGACGCTGAGCAGTACTTC. Translation: CASNWDAEQYF. Based on the CDR3 plus reference TRBV28 and TRBJ2-7, the full variable domain is DVKVTQSSRYLVKRTGEKVFLECVQDMDHENMFWYRQDPGLGLRLIYFSYDVKMKEKGDIPEGYSVSREKKERFSLILESASTNQTSMYLCASNWDAEQYFGPGTRLTVT.

This clone appeared a single time. The V gene is TRBV6-1, the J gene TRBJ2-1; 8 bases are shared with TRBD1. Germline CDR1 and CDR2: MNHNS and SASEGT. With V trimmed by 3 bases and J by 4 bases, 11 bases remained unmatched. CDR3 length equals 17 residues. CDR3 in DNA: TGTGCCAGCAGTGAGAAAGGGACAGGCAACCTTTACAATGAGCAGTTCTTC. Translation gives CASSEKGTGNLYNEQFF.

The genes are TRBV5-1 and TRBJ2-5; tentative D call: TRBD2 (6 bases). The CDR3 extends over 15 amino acids. Trimming pared 3 bases from V and 4 bases from J, leaving 16 bases between. Looked up from germline, CDR1 is SGHRS and CDR2 is YFSETQ. The CDR3 loop is CASSSGGDRAETQYF. CDR3 DNA: TGCGCCAGCAGCTCCGGGGGAGATCGGGCAGAGACCCAGTACTTC.

This clone was detected a few times. The chain joins TRBV27 to TRBJ1-1; TRBD1 agrees at 12 bases. CDR3 length: 15 amino acids. V trimming: 8 bases; J trimming: 6 bases; junction bases outside the gene matches: 10. Germline CDR1 reads MNHEY; CDR2 reads SMNVEV (reference sequence). This chain's CDR3 is CASRSPGQGASEAFF. The CDR3 DNA follows: TGTGCCAGCCGAAGCCCGGGACAGGGGGCTTCTGAAGCTTTCTTT.

About this clone itself: The junction departs from the called germline gene at one end, perhaps through a read error. This chain connects TRBV5-1 to TRBJ1-2; D is perhaps TRBD1 (5 bases). The CDR3 is 15 residues long. Germline V gene data show CDR1 as SGHRS and CDR2 as YFSETQ. The chain's CDR3 is CASSLVFRGDYGYTF. CDR3 nucleotides: TGCGCCAGCAGCTTGGTGTTTCGAGGGGACTACGGCTACACCTTC.

This sequence joins TRBV29-1 and TRBJ2-7, with TRBD1 matching over 8 bases. The CDR3 contains 11 residues. V was clipped by 5 bases and J by 7 bases; unmatched bases: 4. Germline CDR1 is SQVTM and CDR2 is ANQGSEA. The CDR3 nucleotides are TGCAGCGTTTGGACAGGGAGGGAGCAGTACTTC. Amino acids: CSVWTGREQYF.

The genes are TRBV29-1 and TRBJ2-2; 9 nucleotides agree with TRBD1. CDR3 length: 13 amino acids. V was pared by 7 bases and J by 7 bases, with 7 bases of the junction left unmatched. The V gene's germline CDR1 is SQVTM and CDR2 ANQGSEA. CDR3 loop: CSGGTGSIGELFF. The CDR3 nucleotides read TGCAGCGGGGGGACAGGGAGCATCGGGGAGCTGTTTTTT.

The rearrangement links TRBV5-1 to TRBJ1-1; 7 nucleotides line up with TRBD1. Germline V gene sequence: CDR1 SGHRS, CDR2 YFSETQ. The CDR3 consists of 16 residues. Unmatched junction bases numbered 8, after V lost 1 base and J lost 2 bases. The CDR3 DNA sequence: TGCGCCAGCAGCTTGAACGCCCGGGACAGAAACACTGAAGCTTTCTTT. It yields the protein CASSLNARDRNTEAFF.

The J gene is TRBJ1-4, the V gene TRBV18; possibly TRBD1 for D (5 bases). With 2 bases removed from V and 8 bases from J, the gap between germline ends came to 15 bases. Germline V gene sequence: CDR1 KGHSH, CDR2 LQKENI. The CDR3 contains 15 residues. In DNA form, the CDR3 reads TGTGCCAGCTCACCAGAGGACAACAGGCGGGAAAAACTGTTTTTT. It translates to CASSPEDNRREKLFF. The complete variable domain, with remaining parts taken from reference TRBV18 and TRBJ1-4, reads NAGVMQNPRHLVRRRGQEARLRCSPMKGHSHVYWYRQLPEEGLKFMVYLQKENIIDESGMPKERFSAEFPKEGPSILRIQQVVRGDSAAYFCASSPEDNRREKLFFGSGTQLSVL.

CDR3 coding DNA: TGTGCCAGTAGGCCTGAAAGGACGGGGCCAGTTAGCAATCAGCCCCAGCATTTT. Protein: CASRPERTGPVSNQPQHF. The V call is TRBV19, the J call TRBJ1-5; D may be TRBD1 (5 bases). The CDR3 contains 18 residues. Between the trimmed V and J ends, which lost 6 bases and 0 bases, there was a span of 21 bases. Germline CDR1 reads LNHDA; CDR2 reads SQIVND (reference sequence).

The chain couples TRBV28 to TRBJ1-2; D not resolved. Germline-derived CDR1 and CDR2 are MDHEN and SYDVKM. Trimming cost V 5 bases and J 4 bases, with 8 bases left between them. This CDR3 comprises 12 residues. In DNA form, the CDR3 reads TGTGCCAGCAGTACCGGAGCCTATGGCTACACCTTC. It specifies CASSTGAYGYTF.

The CDR3 spells CASSYFEGVGELFF. CDR3 nucleotides: TGTGCCAGCAGTTACTTCGAGGGAGTCGGGGAGCTGTTTTTT. This rearrangement joins TRBV6-2 or TRBV6-3 to TRBJ2-2; maybe TRBD2 (5 bases). There are 14 residues in the CDR3. CDR1 and CDR2 from the germline V gene are MNHEY and SVGEGT. The V end was cut by 1 base, the J end by 7 bases, with 10 bases between.

The genes are TRBV5-1 and TRBJ2-1; TRBD1 agrees at 10 bases. V shed 0 bases, J shed 7 bases, and the junction held 10 bases outside the gene matches. In germline, CDR1 is SGHRS, CDR2 YFSETQ. The length of the CDR3 is 17 residues. In nucleotides, the CDR3 is TGCGCCAGCAGCTTGGGTATCGGGACAGGGGTGAGGAATGAGCAGTTCTTC. Its translation is CASSLGIGTGVRNEQFF.

The V and J genes are TRBV29-1 and TRBJ2-7; D tentatively reads TRBD1 or TRBD2 (5 bases each). V lost 7 bases and J lost 0, with 13 bases in between. This CDR3 spans 13 amino acids. The germline gives CDR1 SQVTM, CDR2 ANQGSEA. The CDR3 is CSAGDGFSYEQYF. CDR3 coding DNA: TGCAGCGCCGGGGACGGCTTCTCCTACGAGCAGTACTTC.

This chain joins TRBV9 and TRBJ2-5; the D gene is possibly TRBD2 (6 bases). CDR1 is SGDLS and CDR2 is YYNGEE in the germline V gene. The CDR3 contains 15 residues. The V end was cut by 4 bases, the J end by 3 bases, with 16 bases between. CDR3 nucleotide sequence: TGTGCCAGCAGCAAACGACTAGATTGGGAAGAGACCCAGTACTTC. Translated: CASSKRLDWEETQYF.

V and J are TRBV30 and TRBJ2-5, with 7 bases that match TRBD2. From germline, CDR1 is GTSNPN and CDR2 SVGIG (reference sequence). The CDR3 loop spans 13 amino acids. Trimming cost V 4 bases and J 5 bases; bases outside gene matches: 7. CDR3: CAWNPGGMETQYF. CDR3 sequence (DNA): TGTGCCTGGAACCCGGGGGGTATGGAGACCCAGTACTTC.

The chain recombines TRBV5-1 with TRBJ1-2, with no clear D. CDR3 size: 14 residues. Germline CDR1 SGHRS, CDR2 YFSETQ. V lost 6 bases and J 8 bases, leaving 20 bases between the germline ends. CDR3 nucleotide sequence: TGCGCCAGCATGTATGCAACCCGGGGAGGCGGCTACACCTTC. Protein: CASMYATRGGGYTF.

This clone was recorded once. The chain has TRBV16 and TRBJ1-3; D remains unclear. V lost 5 bases to trimming and J lost 0 bases, with 17 bases between them. This CDR3 has 17 residues. Germline V gene data show CDR1 as KGHSY and CDR2 as FQNENV. Here the CDR3 DNA reads TGTGCCAGCAGCTCCTTCGACTCTGCTGGCTCTGGAAACACCATATATTTT. Protein sequence: CASSSFDSAGSGNTIYF.

The CDR3 DNA reads TGCAGCGTTGAGCGGGCAGACTATGGCTACACCTTC. Its protein product is CSVERADYGYTF. The V gene is TRBV29-1, the J gene TRBJ1-2, with D unclear. CDR1 is SQVTM, CDR2 ANQGSEA, per germline. Trimming removed 3 bases at V and 3 bases at J, with 8 bases between. This CDR3 contains 12 residues. The full variable domain, with the rest looked up from reference TRBV29-1 and TRBJ1-2, is SAVISQKPSRDICQRGTSLTIQCQVDSQVTMMFWYRQQPGQSLTLIATANQGSEATYESGFVIDKFPISRPNLTFSTLTVSNMSPEDSSIYLCSVERADYGYTFGSGTRLTVV.